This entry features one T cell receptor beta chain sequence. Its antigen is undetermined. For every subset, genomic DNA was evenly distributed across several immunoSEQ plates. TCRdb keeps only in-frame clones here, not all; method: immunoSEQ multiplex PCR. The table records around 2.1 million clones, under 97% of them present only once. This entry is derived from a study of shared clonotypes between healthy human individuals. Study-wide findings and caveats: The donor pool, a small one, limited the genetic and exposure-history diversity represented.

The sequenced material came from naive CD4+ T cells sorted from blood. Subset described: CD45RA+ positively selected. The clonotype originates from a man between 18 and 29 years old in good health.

Here the CDR3 DNA reads TGTGCCAGCAGCTTGCTCAGCGGGGCGGAAAATGAGCAGTTCTTC. Translating gives CASSLLSGAENEQFF. The rearrangement links TRBV5-4 to TRBJ2-1; 7 nucleotides align to TRBD2. V lost 1 base, J lost 7 bases, and 8 bases stayed unmatched. The germline V gene has CDR1 SGHNT and CDR2 YYREEE (reference sequence). The CDR3 is 15 residues long. Full variable domain (rest looked up from reference TRBV5-4 and TRBJ2-1): ETGVTQSPTHLIKTRGQQVTLRCSSQSGHNTVSWYQQALGQGPQFIFQYYREEENGRGNFPPRFSGLQFPNYSSELNVNALELDDSALYLCASSLLSGAENEQFFGPGTRLTVL.